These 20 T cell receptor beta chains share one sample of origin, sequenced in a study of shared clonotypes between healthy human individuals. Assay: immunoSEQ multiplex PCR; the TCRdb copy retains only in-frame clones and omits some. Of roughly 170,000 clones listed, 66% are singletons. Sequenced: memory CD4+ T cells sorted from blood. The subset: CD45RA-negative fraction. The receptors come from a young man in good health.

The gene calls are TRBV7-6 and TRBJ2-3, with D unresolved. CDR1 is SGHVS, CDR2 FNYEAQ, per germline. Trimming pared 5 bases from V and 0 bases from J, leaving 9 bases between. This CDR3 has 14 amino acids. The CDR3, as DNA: TGTGCCAGCAGCCCCCCTGGGAGCACAGATACGCAGTATTTT. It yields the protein CASSPPGSTDTQYF. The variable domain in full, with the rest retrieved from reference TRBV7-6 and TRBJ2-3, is GAGVSQSPRYKVTKRGQDVALRCDPISGHVSLYWYRQALGQGPEFLTYFNYEAQQDKSGLPNDRFSAERPEGSISTLTIQRTEQRDSAMYRCASSPPGSTDTQYFGPGTRLTVL.

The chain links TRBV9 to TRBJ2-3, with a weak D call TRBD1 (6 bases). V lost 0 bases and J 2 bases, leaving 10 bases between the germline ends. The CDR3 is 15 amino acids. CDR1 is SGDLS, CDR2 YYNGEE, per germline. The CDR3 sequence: CASSVEDRDTDTQYF. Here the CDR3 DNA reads TGTGCCAGCAGCGTAGAGGACAGAGACACAGATACGCAGTATTTT.

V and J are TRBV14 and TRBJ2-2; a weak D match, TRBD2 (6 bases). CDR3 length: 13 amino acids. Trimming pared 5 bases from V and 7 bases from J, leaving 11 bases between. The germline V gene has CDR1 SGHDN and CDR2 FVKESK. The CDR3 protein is CASSFRRGGELFF. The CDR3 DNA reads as TGTGCCAGCAGCTTTCGGAGGGGCGGGGAGCTGTTTTTT. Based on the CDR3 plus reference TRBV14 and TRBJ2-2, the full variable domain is EAGVTQFPSHSVIEKGQTVTLRCDPISGHDNLYWYRRVMGKEIKFLLHFVKESKQDESGMPNNRFLAERTGGTYSTLKVQPAELEDSGVYFCASSFRRGGELFFGEGSRLTVL.

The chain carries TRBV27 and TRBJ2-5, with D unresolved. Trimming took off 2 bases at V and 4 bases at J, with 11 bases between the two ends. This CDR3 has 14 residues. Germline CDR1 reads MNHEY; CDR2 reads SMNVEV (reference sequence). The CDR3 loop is CASSLHPHRETQYF. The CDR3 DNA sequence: TGTGCCAGCAGTTTACATCCCCACAGAGAGACCCAGTACTTC.

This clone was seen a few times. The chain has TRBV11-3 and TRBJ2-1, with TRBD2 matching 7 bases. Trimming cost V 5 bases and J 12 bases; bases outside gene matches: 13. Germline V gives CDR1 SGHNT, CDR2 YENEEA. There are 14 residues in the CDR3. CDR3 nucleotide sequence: TGTGCCAGCAGCCGAGCGGGAAAAGGACTTGGGCAGTTCTTC. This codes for CASSRAGKGLGQFF. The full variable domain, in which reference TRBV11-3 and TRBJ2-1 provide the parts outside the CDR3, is EAGVVQSPRYKIIEKKQPVAFWCNPISGHNTLYWYLQNLGQGPELLIRYENEEAVDDSQLPKDRFSAERLKGVDSTLKIQPAELGDSAVYLCASSRAGKGLGQFFGPGTRLTVL.

DNA of the CDR3: TGTGCCAGCAGTGGACAACTACTCAATGAGCAGTTCTTC. This gives the protein CASSGQLLNEQFF. The chain recombines TRBV6-1 with TRBJ2-1, with D unclear. Trimming removed 4 bases from V and 6 bases from J, with 10 bases in between. CDR1 and CDR2 (germline): MNHNS, SASEGT. The CDR3 is made up of 13 amino acids.

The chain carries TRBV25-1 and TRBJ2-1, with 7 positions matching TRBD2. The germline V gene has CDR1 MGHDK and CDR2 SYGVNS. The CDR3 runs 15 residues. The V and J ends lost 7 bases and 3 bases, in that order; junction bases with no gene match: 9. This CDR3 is CASINPSGDYNEQFF. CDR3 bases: TGTGCCAGCATAAATCCTAGCGGAGACTACAATGAGCAGTTCTTC.

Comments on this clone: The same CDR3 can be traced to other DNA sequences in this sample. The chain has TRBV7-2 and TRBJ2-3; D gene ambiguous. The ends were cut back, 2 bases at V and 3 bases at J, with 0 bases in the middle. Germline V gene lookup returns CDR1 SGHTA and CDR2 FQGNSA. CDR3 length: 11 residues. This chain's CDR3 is CASSLTDTQYF. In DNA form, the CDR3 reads TGTGCCAGCAGCTTAACAGATACGCAGTATTTT.

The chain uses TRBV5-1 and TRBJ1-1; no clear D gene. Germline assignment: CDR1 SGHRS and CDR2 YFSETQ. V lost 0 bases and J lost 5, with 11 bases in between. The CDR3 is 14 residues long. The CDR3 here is CASSLAPRLTEAFF. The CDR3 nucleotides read TGCGCCAGCAGCTTGGCGCCTCGGTTAACTGAAGCTTTCTTT.

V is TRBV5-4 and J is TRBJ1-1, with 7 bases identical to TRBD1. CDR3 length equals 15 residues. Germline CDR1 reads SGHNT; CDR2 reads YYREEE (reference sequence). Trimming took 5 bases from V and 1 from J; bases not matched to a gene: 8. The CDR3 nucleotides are TGTGCCAGCAGTTACGCCGGGACAGAGAACACTGAAGCTTTCTTT. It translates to CASSYAGTENTEAFF.

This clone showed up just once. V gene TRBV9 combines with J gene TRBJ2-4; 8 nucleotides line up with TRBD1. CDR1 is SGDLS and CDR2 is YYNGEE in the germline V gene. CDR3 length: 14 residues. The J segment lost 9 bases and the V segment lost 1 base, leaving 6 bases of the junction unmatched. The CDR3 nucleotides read TGTGCCAGCAGCGTAAGAGACAGGGGAAGCATTCAGTACTTC. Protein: CASSVRDRGSIQYF.

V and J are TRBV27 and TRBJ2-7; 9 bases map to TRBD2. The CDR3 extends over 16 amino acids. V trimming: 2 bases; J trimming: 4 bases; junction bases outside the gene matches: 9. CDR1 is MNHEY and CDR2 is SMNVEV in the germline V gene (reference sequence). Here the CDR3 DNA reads TGTGCCAGCAGTTTAACTAGCGGGTCCGGTGTGTACGAGCAGTACTTC. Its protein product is CASSLTSGSGVYEQYF.

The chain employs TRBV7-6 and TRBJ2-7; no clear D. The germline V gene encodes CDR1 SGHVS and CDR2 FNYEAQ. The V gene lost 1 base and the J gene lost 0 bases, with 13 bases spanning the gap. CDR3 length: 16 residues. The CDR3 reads CASSLEPGFSSYEQYF. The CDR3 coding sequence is TGTGCCAGCAGCTTAGAGCCAGGTTTTAGCTCCTACGAGCAGTACTTC.

In DNA, the CDR3 is TGTGCCAGCAGTTACGATGGCTACACCTTC. This gives the protein CASSYDGYTF. The chain uses TRBV28 and TRBJ1-2; D gene unclear. CDR3 length: 10 residues. Germline-derived CDR1 and CDR2 are MDHEN and SYDVKM. V shed 4 bases and J shed 6 bases, with 3 bases lying between them.

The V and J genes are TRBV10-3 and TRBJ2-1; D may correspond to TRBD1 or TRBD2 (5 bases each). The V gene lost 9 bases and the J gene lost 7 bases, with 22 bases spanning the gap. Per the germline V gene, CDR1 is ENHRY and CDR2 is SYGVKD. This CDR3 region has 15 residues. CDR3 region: CAMVYGDQLRNEQFF. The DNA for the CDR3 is TGTGCCATGGTTTATGGGGACCAGCTAAGGAATGAGCAGTTCTTC.

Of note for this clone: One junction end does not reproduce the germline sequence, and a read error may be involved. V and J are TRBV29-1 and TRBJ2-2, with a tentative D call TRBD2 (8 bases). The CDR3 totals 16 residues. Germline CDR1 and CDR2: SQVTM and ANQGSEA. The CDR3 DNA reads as TGCAGCGTCCTCCAGGGGGACGGGACTAGTCACCGGGGAGCTGTTTTT. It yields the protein CSVLQGDGTSHRGAVF.

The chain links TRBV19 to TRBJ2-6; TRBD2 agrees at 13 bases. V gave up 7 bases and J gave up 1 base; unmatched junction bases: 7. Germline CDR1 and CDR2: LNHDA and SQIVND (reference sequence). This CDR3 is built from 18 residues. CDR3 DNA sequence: TGTGCCAGTACGTCACTAGCGGGAGGGCTATCTGGGGCCAACGTCCTGACTTTC. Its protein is CASTSLAGGLSGANVLTF.

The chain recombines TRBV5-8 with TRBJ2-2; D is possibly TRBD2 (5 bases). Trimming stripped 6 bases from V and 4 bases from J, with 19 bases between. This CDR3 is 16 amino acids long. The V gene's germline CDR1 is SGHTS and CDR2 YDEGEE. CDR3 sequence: CASTPRGSRSTGELFF. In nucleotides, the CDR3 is TGTGCCAGCACCCCAAGAGGGTCTAGATCCACCGGGGAGCTGTTTTTT.

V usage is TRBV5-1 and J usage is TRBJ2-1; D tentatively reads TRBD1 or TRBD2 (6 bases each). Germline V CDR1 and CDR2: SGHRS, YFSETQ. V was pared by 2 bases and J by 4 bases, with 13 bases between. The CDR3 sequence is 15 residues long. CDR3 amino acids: CASSLGGTTYNEQFF. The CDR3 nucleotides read TGCGCCAGCAGCTTAGGGGGGACAACTTACAATGAGCAGTTCTTC.

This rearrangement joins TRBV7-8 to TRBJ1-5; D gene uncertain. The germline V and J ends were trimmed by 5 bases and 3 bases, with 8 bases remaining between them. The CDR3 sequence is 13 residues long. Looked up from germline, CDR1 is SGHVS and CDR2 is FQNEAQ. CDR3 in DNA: TGTGCCAGCAGCCCCAGCCTCAATCAGCCCCAGCATTTT. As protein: CASSPSLNQPQHF.